This TCR beta chain was sequenced during a study of blood T cell repertoires in COVID-19. The overall study: The study drew acute and convalescent COVID-19 samples from the United States, Italy and Spain. The cDNA or gDNA used as material had been derived from T cells, B-cell-depleted T cells, or PBMCs.

Recovered status applied to Cohort 3 donors who had two consecutive negative PCRs. It also applied to those with clearance or with symptom resolution. Original processing methods: Nucleated cell number was recorded as an estimate derived from reference gene primer amplification. Produced via immunoSEQ multiplex PCR; TCRdb's table is partial and in-frame only. D and trimming come from the DNA, and the V and J calls and clone size come from that table. This table holds 330,000 or so clones, roughly 90% found once. The sequenced sample was PBMCs or T cells enriched from blood (not recorded which). The TCR originated in a woman in her twenties or thirties who had recovered from COVID-19.

CDR3 DNA: TGTGCCAGCACCCAAGGACAGGGTAACTATGGCTACACCTTC. Translating gives CASTQGQGNYGYTF. The chain couples TRBV28 to TRBJ1-2; 8 bases are a match to TRBD1. Germline-derived CDR1 and CDR2 are MDHEN and SYDVKM. J was trimmed by 1 base and V by 7 bases; bases with no gene match: 5. The CDR3 is 14 residues long.